A selection of T cell receptor beta chains follows, all from one sample in a study of blood T cell repertoires in COVID-19. Some clones are missing from TCRdb's copy, which holds only in-frame ones; the method was immunoSEQ multiplex PCR. This sample has 150,000 to 200,000 clones, with approximately 80% found just once. The source material was peripheral blood. Every receptor here comes from a woman aged 40 to 50 with COVID-19, enrolled during active disease. The CDR3 runs from the conserved cysteine through the conserved F or W. The D gene is left open where the match is weak. The size of a clone is reported for some rows only, either as once, few or many, or as a class for expanded clones.

TRBD1 TRBJ1-5 TRBV4-2 . CASSQVRQGANPQHF TGTGCCAGCAGCCAAGTTAGGCAGGGGGCGAATCCCCAGCATTTT
TRBD1 TRBJ2-5 TRBV18 . CASSVRTGNGGPRETQYF TGTGCCAGCTCAGTTAGGACAGGAAACGGCGGCCCCAGGGAGACCCAGTACTTC
TRBD2 TRBJ2-1 TRBV10-1 . CASSERTSGSYVDEQFF TGCGCCAGCAGTGAGCGGACTAGCGGGAGTTATGTCGATGAGCAGTTCTTC
. TRBJ2-7 TRBV3-1/TRBV3-2 many CASSQTGEQYF TGTGCCAGCAGCCAAACCGGCGAGCAGTACTTC
TRBD1 TRBJ2-6 TRBV11-2 . CASSLAGTAGANVLTF TGTGCCAGCAGCTTAGCCGGGACAGCTGGGGCCAACGTCCTGACTTTC
. TRBJ1-6 TRBV29-1 few CSAASSYNSPLHF TGCAGCGCAGCTAGCTCCTATAATTCACCCCTCCACTTT
TRBD1 TRBJ1-6 TRBV19 . CASGDRVGSPLHF TGTGCCAGTGGCGACAGGGTGGGCTCACCCCTCCACTTT
. TRBJ2-1 TRBV5-5 . CASSLYAGDEQFF TGTGCCAGCAGCTTGTACGCCGGGGATGAGCAGTTCTTC
. TRBJ2-1 TRBV21-1 . CASSIGTSGVRHEQFF TGTGCCAGCAGCATAGGGACTAGCGGGGTCCGCCATGAGCAGTTCTTC
. TRBJ2-6 TRBV27 . CASSWALSGANVLTF TGTGCCAGCAGTTGGGCACTTTCTGGGGCCAACGTCCTGACTTTC
TRBD1 TRBJ1-5 TRBV7-8 . CASSSWDRGNNQPQHF TGTGCCAGCAGCTCCTGGGACAGAGGGAACAATCAGCCCCAGCATTTT
. TRBJ1-1 TRBV29-1 . CSAFPGTEAFF TGCAGCGCCTTCCCGGGCACTGAAGCTTTCTTT
TRBD1 TRBJ1-6 TRBV5-5 few CASSPGQGYNSPLHF TGTGCCAGCAGCCCGGGACAGGGGTATAATTCACCCCTCCACTTT
. TRBJ2-7 TRBV28 . CASSFGGLAVTYEQYF TGTGCCAGCAGTTTCGGTGGGCTAGCAGTAACCTACGAGCAGTACTTC
. TRBJ1-2 TRBV6-5 . CASSYEGDYGYTF TGTGCCAGCAGTTACGAAGGGGACTATGGCTACACCTTC
TRBD1 TRBJ1-1 TRBV12-3/TRBV12-4 . CASSLARDREAFF TGTGCCAGCAGTTTAGCGCGGGACAGGGAGGCTTTCTTT
. TRBJ1-3 TRBV20-1 . CSARSGDTIYF TGCAGTGCTAGAAGCGGAGACACCATATATTTT
. TRBJ2-5 TRBV10-2 once CASSAGTNQETQYF TGCGCCAGCAGTGCAGGGACAAACCAAGAGACCCAGTACTTC
TRBD1 TRBJ1-1 TRBV18 . CASSPDRGNTEAFF TGTGCCAGCTCACCCGACAGGGGGAACACTGAAGCTTTCTTT
TRBD2 TRBJ2-1 TRBV9 . CASSAALAGISEQFF TGTGCCAGCAGCGCAGCTCTAGCGGGGATCAGTGAGCAGTTCTTC
TRBD2 TRBJ2-2 TRBV7-9 few CASPGGDTGELFF TGTGCCAGCCCCGGGGGGGACACCGGGGAGCTGTTTTTT
TRBD2 TRBJ2-5 TRBV6-6 few CASSASIAGAQETQYF TGTGCCAGCAGTGCCTCCATAGCGGGAGCGCAAGAGACCCAGTACTTC
. TRBJ2-5 TRBV7-9 . CASSPPGFGEETQYF TGTGCCAGCAGCCCGCCCGGATTTGGAGAAGAGACCCAGTACTTC
. TRBJ1-3 TRBV4-1 . CASSQDSVSGNTIYF TGCGCCAGCAGCCAAGATTCAGTCTCTGGAAACACCATATATTTT
. TRBJ1-1 TRBV5-1 . CASSYQGQNTEAFF TGCGCCAGCAGCTACCAGGGACAGAACACTGAAGCTTTCTTT
TRBD1 TRBJ1-3 TRBV7-9 few CASSLAGTGGSGNTIYF TGTGCCAGCAGCTTAGCTGGGACAGGGGGAAGTGGAAACACCATATATTTT
. TRBJ1-5 TRBV6-1 . CASSEERPNQPQHF TGTGCCAGCAGTGAAGAGCGTCCCAATCAGCCCCAGCATTTT